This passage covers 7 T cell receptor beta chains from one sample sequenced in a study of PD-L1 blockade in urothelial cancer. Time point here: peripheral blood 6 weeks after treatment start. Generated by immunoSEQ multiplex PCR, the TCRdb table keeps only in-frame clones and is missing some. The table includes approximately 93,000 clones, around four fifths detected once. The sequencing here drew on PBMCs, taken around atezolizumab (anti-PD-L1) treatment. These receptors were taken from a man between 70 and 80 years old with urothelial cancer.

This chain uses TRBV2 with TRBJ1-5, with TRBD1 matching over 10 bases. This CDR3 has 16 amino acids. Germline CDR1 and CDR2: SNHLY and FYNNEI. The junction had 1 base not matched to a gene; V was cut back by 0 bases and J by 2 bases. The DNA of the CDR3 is TGTGCCAGCAGTGAAGCGGGGACAGGGGGCAATCAGCCCCAGCATTTT. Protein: CASSEAGTGGNQPQHF.

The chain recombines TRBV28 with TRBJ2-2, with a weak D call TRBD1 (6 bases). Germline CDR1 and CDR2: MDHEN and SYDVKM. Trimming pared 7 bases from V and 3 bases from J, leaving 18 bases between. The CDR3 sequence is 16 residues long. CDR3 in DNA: TGTGCCAGCACCCCCGAGGGGGACGCCTACACCGGGGAGCTGTTTTTT. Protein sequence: CASTPEGDAYTGELFF.

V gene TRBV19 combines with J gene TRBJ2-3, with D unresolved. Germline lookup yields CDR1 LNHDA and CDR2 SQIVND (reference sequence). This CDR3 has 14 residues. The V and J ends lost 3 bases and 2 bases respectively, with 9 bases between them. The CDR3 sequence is CASSMYRVTDTQYF. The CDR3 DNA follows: TGTGCCAGTAGTATGTACAGAGTCACAGATACGCAGTATTTT.

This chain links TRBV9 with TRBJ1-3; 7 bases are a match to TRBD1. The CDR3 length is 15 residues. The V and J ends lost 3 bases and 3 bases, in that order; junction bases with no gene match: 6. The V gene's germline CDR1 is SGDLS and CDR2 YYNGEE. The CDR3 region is CASSAPQGGGNTIYF. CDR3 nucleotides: TGTGCCAGCAGCGCCCCTCAGGGGGGTGGAAACACCATATATTTT. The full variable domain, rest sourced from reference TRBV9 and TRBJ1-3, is DSGVTQTPKHLITATGQRVTLRCSPRSGDLSVYWYQQSLDQGLQFLIQYYNGEERAKGNILERFSAQQFPDLHSELNLSSLELGDSALYFCASSAPQGGGNTIYFGEGSWLTVV.

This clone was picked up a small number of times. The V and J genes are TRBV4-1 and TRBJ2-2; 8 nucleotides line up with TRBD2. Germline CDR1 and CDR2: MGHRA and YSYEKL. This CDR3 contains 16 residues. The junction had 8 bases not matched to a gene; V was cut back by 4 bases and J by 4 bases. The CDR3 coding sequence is TGCGCCAGCAGCCTCGTTGGGGGGACTAGCACCGGGGAGCTGTTTTTT. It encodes CASSLVGGTSTGELFF.

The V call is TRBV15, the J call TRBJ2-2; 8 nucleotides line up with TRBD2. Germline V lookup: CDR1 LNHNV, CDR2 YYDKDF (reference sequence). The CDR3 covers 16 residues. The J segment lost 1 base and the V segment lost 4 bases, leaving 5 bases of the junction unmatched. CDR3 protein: CATSIRTSRNTGELFF. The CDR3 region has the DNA TGTGCCACCAGCATACGGACTAGCAGGAACACCGGGGAGCTGTTTTTT. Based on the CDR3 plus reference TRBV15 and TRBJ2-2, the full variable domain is DAMVIQNPRYQVTQFGKPVTLSCSQTLNHNVMYWYQQKSSQAPKLLFHYYDKDFNNEADTPDNFQSRRPNTSFCFLDIRSPGLGDTAMYLCATSIRTSRNTGELFFGEGSRLTVL.

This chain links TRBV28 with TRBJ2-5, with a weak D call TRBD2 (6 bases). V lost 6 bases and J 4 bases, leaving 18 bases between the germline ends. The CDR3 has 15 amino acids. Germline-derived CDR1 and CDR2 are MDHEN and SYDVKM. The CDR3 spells CASSPPRGTGETQYF. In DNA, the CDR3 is TGTGCCAGCAGCCCCCCGCGGGGTACAGGAGAGACCCAGTACTTC.